These T cell receptor beta chains were read from a single sample in a study of T cells after yellow fever vaccination. TCRdb reprocessed the 5' RACE reads via MiXCR and lists one record per CDR3 protein. The sample has 200,000 to 300,000 distinct CDR3 sequences; around 6.7% are singletons. The sequences come from CD4+ T cells sorted from PBMCs, collected on the day of the yellow fever booster vaccination. The receptors come from a man younger than 45 who received the YFV17D yellow fever vaccine. CDR3s include the opening cysteine and the closing phenylalanine or tryptophan. A D gene is named only where the DNA matches it firmly. Not all rows give a size; the values are once, few, many and, for expanded clones, a class.

TRBV27,many,TRBJ2-1,-,CASSLWLGRNEQFF,TGTGCCAGCAGTTTATGGCTGGGGCGTAATGAGCAGTTCTTC
TRBV19,many,TRBJ1-5,TRBD1,CASSAQDRGTNQPQHF,TGTGCCAGTAGTGCCCAGGACAGGGGGACGAATCAGCCCCAGCATTTT
TRBV4-2,many,TRBJ2-3,-,CASSPSHSTDTQYF,TGTGCCAGCAGCCCCAGTCATAGCACAGATACGCAGTATTTT
TRBV10-2,-,TRBJ1-1,-,CASSEQHPTTRYTEAFF,TGCGCCAGCAGTGAGCAGCACCCAACTACTCGGTACACTGAAGCTTTCTTT
TRBV12-3/TRBV12-4,many,TRBJ1-6,TRBD1,CASSMDRVGSPLHF,TGTGCCAGCAGTATGGACAGGGTCGGTTCACCCCTCCACTTT
TRBV20-1,few,TRBJ2-2,-,CSARDHDTGELFF,TGCAGTGCTAGGGACCACGACACCGGGGAGCTGTTTTTT
TRBV28,many,TRBJ2-7,-,CASSLSFRIYEQYF,TGTGCCAGCAGTTTAAGCTTTCGGATCTACGAGCAGTACTTC
TRBV20-1,few,TRBJ2-1,TRBD2,CSASSPLGVAGAAYNEQFF,TGCAGTGCTAGTTCACCTCTCGGGGTGGCGGGAGCCGCCTACAATGAGCAGTTCTTC
TRBV7-8,many,TRBJ2-3,-,CASSTSGSGTDTQYF,TGTGCCAGCAGCACCTCGGGTAGCGGCACAGATACGCAGTATTTT
TRBV23-1,-,TRBJ2-7,-,CASSQSWVMRTRSYEQYF,TGCGCCAGCAGTCAATCGTGGGTGATGCGGACTCGGTCCTACGAGCAGTACTTC
TRBV15,-,TRBJ1-5,-,CATSRAGRSQPQHF,TGTGCCACCAGCAGGGCAGGGAGATCTCAGCCCCAGCATTTT
TRBV7-8,-,TRBJ2-2,-,CASSLATLARTGELFF,TGTGCCAGCAGCTTAGCGACGTTAGCGCGCACCGGGGAGCTGTTTTTT
TRBV30,-,TRBJ2-6,-,CAYLPLSGANVLTF,TGTGCCTATCTACCGCTCTCTGGGGCCAACGTCCTGACTTTC
TRBV20-1,few,TRBJ2-7,TRBD2,CSWTSGPYEQYF,TGCAGTTGGACTAGCGGGCCCTACGAGCAGTACTTC
TRBV5-1,many,TRBJ2-7,TRBD1,CASSWDRGYEQYF,TGCGCCAGCAGCTGGGACAGGGGTTACGAGCAGTACTTC
TRBV12-3/TRBV12-4,many,TRBJ1-4,-,CASKKVGVSDEKLFF,TGTGCCAGCAAAAAGGTCGGGGTTAGCGATGAAAAACTGTTTTTT
TRBV12-3/TRBV12-4,many,TRBJ2-1,-,CASSLSGPNEQFF,TGTGCCAGCAGCCTGTCAGGCCCAAATGAGCAGTTCTTC
TRBV4-2,-,TRBJ2-1,TRBD2,CASSQDRTSANEQFF,TGTGCCAGCAGCCAAGATCGGACTAGCGCGAATGAGCAGTTCTTC
TRBV15,many,TRBJ2-1,-,CATSPGRSTYNEQFF,TGTGCCACCAGCCCTGGCAGATCGACCTACAATGAGCAGTTCTTC
TRBV7-2,few,TRBJ2-7,-,CASSPRARSYEQYF,TGTGCCAGCAGCCCTAGGGCCCGTTCCTACGAGCAGTACTTC
TRBV5-1,-,TRBJ2-7,-,CASSLGRGAAYEQYF,TGCGCCAGCAGCTTGGGTCGGGGGGCAGCCTACGAGCAGTACTTC
TRBV7-2,many,TRBJ2-3,-,CASSPSRGINTQYF,TGTGCCAGCAGCCCCAGCCGAGGGATTAATACGCAGTATTTT
TRBV20-1,-,TRBJ2-7,-,CSAPPGPNYEQYF,TGCAGTGCTCCCCCCGGGCCGAATTACGAGCAGTACTTC
TRBV7-8,-,TRBJ2-7,TRBD2,CASSFSAGVRVLYEQYF,TGTGCCAGCAGCTTCTCAGCGGGGGTCCGAGTTTTATACGAGCAGTACTTC
TRBV3-1,few,TRBJ2-7,-,CASSRGTNYEQYF,TGTGCCAGCAGCCGGGGGACAAACTACGAGCAGTACTTC
TRBV28,many,TRBJ2-7,TRBD1,CASGQGLEKGNF,TGTGCCAGCGGACAGGGGCTCGAAAAGGGGAACTTC
TRBV29-1,-,TRBJ2-3,-,CSTRTLLTDTQYF,TGCAGCACCCGGACTCTCCTCACAGATACGCAGTATTTT
TRBV7-2,many,TRBJ2-1,-,CASSLAGVAYNEQFF,TGTGCCAGCAGCTTAGCGGGAGTCGCCTACAATGAGCAGTTCTTC
TRBV20-1,few,TRBJ2-2,-,CSAPGRAGVTGELFF,TGCAGTGCTCCCGGGAGAGCGGGTGTAACCGGGGAGCTGTTTTTT
TRBV5-1,-,TRBJ2-7,TRBD2,CASSGTSGSTDYEQYF,TGCGCCAGCAGCGGGACTAGCGGGAGTACAGACTACGAGCAGTACTTC
TRBV24-1,few,TRBJ2-5,TRBD1,CATSDSGTVQETQYF,TGTGCCACCAGTGATTCCGGGACAGTCCAAGAGACCCAGTACTTC
TRBV11-2,few,TRBJ1-4,-,CASSSPGATNEKLFF,TGTGCCAGCAGTTCCCCCGGCGCAACTAATGAAAAACTGTTTTTT
TRBV12-3/TRBV12-4,few,TRBJ2-1,-,CASSFPYNEQFF,TGTGCCAGCAGTTTTCCCTACAATGAGCAGTTCTTC
TRBV28,many,TRBJ2-5,TRBD2,CASSLTATSGRGGQETQYF,TGTGCCAGCAGCCTAACAGCGACTAGCGGGAGAGGGGGACAAGAGACCCAGTACTTC
TRBV7-8,-,TRBJ1-2,-,CASSLVGSGGYTF,TGTGCCAGCAGCTTAGTTGGTTCCGGAGGCTACACCTTC
TRBV19,-,TRBJ2-1,-,CASSMSLYNEQFF,TGTGCCAGTAGTATGTCACTATACAATGAGCAGTTCTTC
TRBV7-2,-,TRBJ2-7,TRBD2,CASSPKAGGPGEQYF,TGTGCCAGCAGCCCCAAAGCGGGAGGGCCGGGGGAGCAGTACTTC
TRBV6-1,many,TRBJ1-5,TRBD1,CASSLDRRPSNQPQHF,TGTGCCAGCAGCCTGGACAGGCGACCTAGCAATCAGCCCCAGCATTTT
TRBV6-1,many,TRBJ2-5,TRBD2,CASGRAPQETQYF,TGTGCCAGCGGGAGGGCCCCCCAAGAGACCCAGTACTTC
TRBV4-3,-,TRBJ2-1,-,CASSQDVKGMGWNEQFF,TGCGCCAGCAGCCAAGATGTAAAAGGGATGGGATGGAATGAGCAGTTCTTC
TRBV12-3/TRBV12-4,many,TRBJ2-7,-,CASSLITGSEQYF,TGTGCCAGCAGTTTAATCACGGGATCCGAGCAGTACTTC
TRBV12-3/TRBV12-4,-,TRBJ2-5,TRBD2,CTSSLRTSGRNVGETQYF,TGTACCAGCAGTCTCAGGACTAGCGGGCGAAACGTCGGAGAGACCCAGTACTTC
TRBV4-2,few,TRBJ2-7,-,CASSQDRGGGVYEQYF,TGTGCCAGCAGCCAAGACCGGGGAGGGGGCGTCTACGAGCAGTACTTC
TRBV7-9,-,TRBJ2-1,-,CASTPGHDGFF,TGTGCCAGCACCCCTGGCCACGATGGGTTCTTC
TRBV28,-,TRBJ2-7,-,CASSYAGISYEQYF,TGTGCCAGCAGTTACGCGGGGATTTCCTACGAGCAGTACTTC
TRBV6-2/TRBV6-3,many,TRBJ1-1,-,CASGDGRGTEAFF,TGTGCCAGCGGGGATGGACGGGGCACTGAAGCTTTCTTT
TRBV6-2/TRBV6-3,few,TRBJ2-7,TRBD2,CASSYFGRLASGNYEQYF,TGTGCCAGCAGTTACTTCGGTCGGTTGGCTAGCGGGAACTACGAGCAGTACTTC
TRBV24-1,many,TRBJ1-1,-,CATSDLRGRGGTEAFF,TGTGCCACCAGTGATTTGAGGGGTAGGGGAGGCACTGAAGCTTTCTTT
TRBV12-3/TRBV12-4,many,TRBJ2-4,-,CASRTDSDIQYF,TGTGCCAGCAGGACCGACAGCGACATTCAGTACTTC
TRBV6-5,few,TRBJ2-7,TRBD2,CASKLGGSSYEQYF,TGTGCCAGCAAACTGGGGGGGAGCTCCTACGAGCAGTACTTC
TRBV18,few,TRBJ2-2,TRBD2,CASSSLGGRTNTGELFF,TGTGCCAGCTCTTCCCTAGGCGGGAGGACGAACACCGGGGAGCTGTTTTTT
TRBV9,-,TRBJ2-7,TRBD1,CASSAGTGGYPYEQYF,TGTGCCAGCAGCGCGGGGACAGGGGGATACCCCTACGAGCAGTACTTC
TRBV30,few,TRBJ2-6,TRBD2,CAWSARLAGGRSGANVLTF,TGTGCCTGGAGTGCGAGACTAGCGGGAGGCCGCTCTGGGGCCAACGTCCTGACTTTC
TRBV7-3,few,TRBJ2-1,-,CASSPGRNLNEQFF,TGTGCCAGCAGCCCGGGACGGAACCTCAATGAGCAGTTCTTC
TRBV6-2/TRBV6-3,-,TRBJ2-1,-,CASSYPRVAYNEQFF,TGTGCCAGCAGTTACCCGAGAGTCGCCTACAATGAGCAGTTCTTC
TRBV7-6,many,TRBJ2-2,-,CASRADRNTGELFF,TGTGCCAGCAGGGCGGACAGGAACACCGGGGAGCTGTTTTTT
TRBV27,-,TRBJ2-7,-,CASSLSPWGGPYEQYF,TGTGCCAGCAGTTTATCGCCATGGGGTGGCCCCTACGAGCAGTACTTC